This record covers a single TCR beta chain. Its antigen is undetermined. A multiplex PCR was run with 60 Vbeta primers and 13 Jbeta primers. Assay: immunoSEQ multiplex PCR; the TCRdb copy retains only in-frame clones and omits some. The table has about 150,000 clones, roughly 80% seen once. The data were obtained in a study of cytomegalovirus exposure and HLA in healthy donors. Study results and caveats: A later analysis found TCR association rates differed by HLA locus, highest for DRB1 and lowest for HLA-C. Solely CMV serostatus was available to characterize immune exposure. Earlier results showed most TCR beta V segments being productive about 90% or about 30% of the time.

J gave up 6 bases and V 4 bases, and 8 bases lay outside the gene matches. This CDR3 has 15 residues. CDR1 and CDR2 from the germline V gene are MNHNS and SASEGT. This receptor was identified in a young man in good health and CMV-seronegative. The genes are TRBV6-1 and TRBJ1-5; TRBD1 agrees at 8 bases. What was sequenced was PBMCs. The CDR3 loop reads CASSGYRGNSQPQHF. CDR3 coding DNA: TGTGCCAGCAGTGGCTACAGGGGGAATAGTCAGCCCCAGCATTTT.